These 15 T cell receptor beta chains share one sample of origin, sequenced in a study of vaccination and CD4 T cells after COVID-19 (dated by TCRdb to between 2021 and 2023). These receptors are not linked to any known antigen. Library preparation employed PCR. These reads were obtained on an Illumina iSeq 100. At the Johns Hopkins FTIC core, DNA from the cultured CD4+ T cells underwent TCR sequencing with the Oncomine TCR Beta short-read assay. TCRdb ran its own pipeline on the public reads, namely fastp trimming at Q25 and MiXCR clone calling, and kept in-frame beta chains. Entries that share a CDR3 protein sequence are merged under the most common genes and DNA. For this sample there are about 15,000 distinct CDR3 sequences; less than 80% appear just once. In total, the top ten clones hold around 9.9% of the sample. Per the publication, the treatment or condition label means: 10-day PBMC culture with coronavirus spike peptide pools or control peptides (ViraFEST assay).

What was sequenced was CD4+ T cells from blood, cultured in vitro. The receptor source for this set is a human donor who had recovered from COVID-19.

The chain combines TRBV6-1 with TRBJ2-7; no clear D gene. Germline CDR1 is MNHNS and CDR2 is SASEGT. V was trimmed by 0 bases and J by 5 bases, leaving 11 bases between them. This CDR3 is built from 14 residues. CDR3 nucleotide sequence: TGTGCCAGCAGTGAAGCCGCGACTCGGGACGAGCAGTACTTC. Translation: CASSEAATRDEQYF.

The DNA for the CDR3 is TGTGCCAGCAGCTCCGGGACTAGGCAAGAGACCCAGTACTTC. This sequence encodes CASSSGTRQETQYF. The V call is TRBV7-8, the J call TRBJ2-5, with 8 bases lining up with TRBD2. This CDR3 region has 14 residues. The germline V gene has CDR1 SGHVS and CDR2 FQNEAQ. J gave up 2 bases and V 4 bases, and 3 bases lay outside the gene matches.

This sequence joins TRBV19 and TRBJ1-2; D uncertain. The CDR3 is 15 residues long. The V end lost 6 bases, the J end lost 4 bases, and 18 bases lay between the germline ends. Looked up from germline, CDR1 is LNHDA and CDR2 is SQIVND (reference sequence). The CDR3 spells CASRAGRARAYGYTF. In nucleotides, the CDR3 is TGTGCCAGTAGGGCTGGCCGGGCCCGGGCCTATGGCTACACCTTC. Full variable domain (outside the CDR3, taken from reference TRBV19 and TRBJ1-2): DGGITQSPKYLFRKEGQNVTLSCEQNLNHDAMYWYRQDPGQGLRLIYYSQIVNDFQKGDIAEGYSVSREKKESFPLTVTSAQKNPTAFYLCASRAGRARAYGYTFGSGTRLTVV.

The rearrangement joins TRBV20-1 to TRBJ1-6, with a tentative D call TRBD1 (5 bases). The germline V and J ends were trimmed by 4 bases and 6 bases, with 13 bases remaining between them. CDR1 is DFQATT, CDR2 SNEGSKA, per germline (reference sequence). CDR3 length equals 14 residues. CDR3 in amino acids: CSAKGIQINSPLHF. Here the CDR3 DNA reads TGCAGTGCTAAGGGGATTCAAATTAATTCACCCCTCCACTTT.

This chain uses TRBV4-1 with TRBJ2-2, with D possibly called TRBD1 or TRBD2 (5 bases each). Germline assignment: CDR1 MGHRA and CDR2 YSYEKL. The CDR3 extends over 17 amino acids. The V end was cut by 0 bases, the J end by 2 bases, with 13 bases between. The CDR3 region is CASSQDRGAVNTGELFF. In DNA form, the CDR3 reads TGCGCCAGCAGCCAAGATCGAGGGGCAGTCAACACCGGGGAGCTGTTTTTT.

V usage is TRBV19 and J usage is TRBJ1-5; 8 nucleotides agree with TRBD1. J lost 8 bases, V lost 4 bases, and 7 bases had no gene match. The CDR3 contains 14 residues. Germline loops: CDR1 LNHDA, CDR2 SQIVND (reference sequence). This CDR3 reads CASSTSGGSKPQHF. The CDR3 coding sequence is TGTGCCAGTAGTACCTCAGGGGGCAGCAAGCCCCAGCATTTT.

The chain joins TRBV20-1 to TRBJ2-3, with D unclear. The V end was cut by 1 base, the J end by 3 bases, with 11 bases between. The CDR3 spans 14 residues. Germline CDR1 reads DFQATT; CDR2 reads SNEGSKA (reference sequence). CDR3 in DNA: TGCAGTGCTAGAGGGCCCGGAATGACAGATACGCAGTATTTT. Its protein is CSARGPGMTDTQYF.

This clonotype was detected only a few times. The V gene is TRBV7-2, the J gene TRBJ2-5; 7 positions match TRBD1. Germline CDR1 SGHTA, CDR2 FQGNSA. V dropped 4 bases and J dropped 1; count of bases not matched to a gene: 3. The CDR3 contains 14 residues. The CDR3 DNA follows: TGTGCCAGCAGCTCAGGGGGTCCCCAAGAGACCCAGTACTTC. Its protein product is CASSSGGPQETQYF.

This sequence joins TRBV30 and TRBJ1-1, with 10 bases aligning to TRBD1. The length of the CDR3 is 15 residues. Germline CDR1 is GTSNPN and CDR2 is SVGIG (reference sequence). V shed 0 bases, J shed 6 bases, and the junction held 7 bases outside the gene matches. CDR3 protein: CAWSVPGTGAAEAFF. The CDR3 DNA sequence: TGTGCCTGGAGTGTACCCGGGACAGGGGCCGCTGAAGCTTTCTTT.

The chain uses TRBV12-3 or TRBV12-4 and TRBJ1-5, with TRBD1 matching over 9 bases. This CDR3 has 14 residues. Trimming cost V 5 bases and J 5 bases; bases outside gene matches: 4. CDR3 nucleotide sequence: TGTGCCAGCAGTCTCACAGGGGGCCATCAGCCCCAGCATTTT. It yields the protein CASSLTGGHQPQHF.

This sequence joins TRBV19 and TRBJ2-2; the D is unclear. This CDR3 contains 15 residues. V was trimmed by 1 base and J by 1 base, leaving 7 bases between them. Per germline, CDR1 LNHDA and CDR2 SQIVND (reference sequence). The CDR3 loop reads CASSIGRLNTGELFF. CDR3 nucleotide sequence: TGTGCCAGTAGTATAGGGAGATTGAACACCGGGGAGCTGTTTTTT.

V usage is TRBV7-2 and J usage is TRBJ1-2; a possible D gene is TRBD1 (5 bases). The CDR3 runs to 16 residues. V gave up 0 bases and J gave up 8 bases, with 19 bases separating them. Per germline, CDR1 SGHTA and CDR2 FQGNSA. The CDR3 DNA follows: TGTGCCAGCAGCTTAGCACCCACCAGACAGACCGGGGGCTACACCTTC. Encoded protein: CASSLAPTRQTGGYTF.

The chain's CDR3 is CASSLGNRGTEAFF. The CDR3, as DNA: TGTGCCAGCAGCTTGGGTAACAGGGGCACTGAAGCTTTCTTT. The chain recombines TRBV7-2 with TRBJ1-1; 7 bases align to TRBD1. The CDR3 is 14 residues long. The germline gives CDR1 SGHTA, CDR2 FQGNSA. The J segment lost 4 bases and the V segment lost 3 bases, leaving 5 bases of the junction unmatched.

The rearrangement links TRBV15 to TRBJ1-1; D ambiguous. The germline CDR1 and CDR2 sequences are LNHNV and YYDKDF (reference sequence). This CDR3 region has 13 residues. Trimming took 1 base from V and 5 from J, leaving 8 bases between them. CDR3 loop: CATSRGAETEAFF. CDR3 nucleotide sequence: TGTGCCACCAGCAGAGGGGCGGAAACTGAAGCTTTCTTT.

This chain connects TRBV2 to TRBJ2-1, with TRBD2 matching over 7 bases. The CDR3 sequence is 16 residues long. V shed 6 bases, J shed 0 bases, and the junction held 8 bases outside the gene matches. Looked up from germline, CDR1 is SNHLY and CDR2 is FYNNEI. For the CDR3, the DNA is TGTGCCAGCAGACCCGGACTAGGCAGCTCCTACAATGAGCAGTTCTTC. It is translated as CASRPGLGSSYNEQFF.